Listed below are T cell receptor beta chains from one sample, sequenced in a study of blood T cells in healthy people across ages. One entry per CDR3 protein, called by TCRdb with MiXCR from the 5' RACE reads. This sample has about 670,000 distinct CDR3 sequences; 35% to 50% occur once, and the top ten carry around 32%. Input material: blood. The receptors derive from a man of 80 years or more in good health. Each CDR3 is given with its conserved first and last residue. The D gene is left open where the match is weak. Clone size, where shown, is once, few, many, or a class for clones that have expanded.

.	TRBJ1-5	13	.	TRBV7-9	CASSMDGNQPQHF	TGTGCCAGCAGCATGGACGGTAATCAGCCCCAGCATTTT
.	TRBJ2-3	13	.	TRBV12-3/TRBV12-4	CASRGVITDTQYF	TGTGCCAGCCGAGGTGTGATAACAGATACGCAGTATTTT
.	TRBJ2-1	14	.	TRBV6-4	CASSETMGHNEQFF	TGTGCCAGCAGTGAAACGATGGGGCACAATGAGCAGTTCTTC
.	TRBJ2-6	17	.	TRBV4-1	CASSPDGFVSRANVLTF	TGCGCCAGCAGCCCGGACGGATTCGTCTCTAGGGCCAACGTCCTGACTTTC
.	TRBJ2-1	16	.	TRBV9	CASSLEGRITYNEQFF	TGTGCCAGCAGCTTAGAGGGACGCATCACCTACAATGAGCAGTTCTTC
.	TRBJ2-4	16	TRBD1	TRBV27	CASSGTGDLAKNIQYF	TGTGCCAGCAGTGGTACAGGGGACCTAGCCAAAAACATTCAGTACTTC
.	TRBJ1-2	14	TRBD1	TRBV7-9	CASSSGGKLGGYTF	TGTGCCAGCAGCTCAGGGGGGAAGCTCGGTGGCTACACCTTC
.	TRBJ2-3	15	.	TRBV20-1	CSAPPAGERTDTQYF	TGCAGTGCCCCCCCGGCAGGGGAGCGGACAGATACGCAGTATTTT
.	TRBJ2-2	14	.	TRBV6-2/TRBV6-3	CASTGPLNTGELFF	TGTGCCAGCACGGGACCGCTGAACACCGGGGAGCTGTTTTTT
few	TRBJ2-5	19	TRBD2	TRBV7-2	CASSLGYFASGGGEETQYF	TGTGCCAGCAGCTTAGGTTATTTTGCGTCCGGCGGGGGGGAAGAGACCCAGTACTTC
once	TRBJ2-2	14	.	TRBV7-9	CASSYQGDHSELFF	TGTGCCAGCAGCTATCAGGGAGACCACTCGGAGCTGTTTTTT
many	TRBJ2-3	12	.	TRBV20-1	CSARDSPDTQYF	TGCAGTGCTAGAGATTCGCCAGATACGCAGTATTTT
.	TRBJ2-3	16	.	TRBV5-6	CASSLVAGGVGDTQYF	TGTGCCAGCAGCTTGGTGGCAGGTGGGGTTGGAGATACGCAGTATTTT
few	TRBJ2-7	15	TRBD1	TRBV12-3/TRBV12-4	CASRPNRGQSYEQYF	TGTGCCAGCAGACCAAACAGGGGACAATCCTACGAGCAGTACTTC
few	TRBJ1-2	14	.	TRBV3-1	CASSQGLTRGGYTF	TGTGCCAGCAGCCAGGGACTTACTCGGGGCGGCTACACCTTC
few	TRBJ1-5	14	.	TRBV6-1	CASSARRFNQPQHF	TGTGCCAGCAGTGCTAGACGGTTCAATCAGCCCCAGCATTTT
.	TRBJ2-1	14	.	TRBV3-1	CASSQQLQLNEQFF	TGTGCCAGCAGCCAACAATTACAGCTAAATGAGCAGTTCTTC
.	TRBJ2-5	14	TRBD1	TRBV6-7	CASTGQGRLETQYF	TGTGCCAGCACTGGACAGGGGCGTCTGGAGACCCAGTACTTC
few	TRBJ2-5	17	TRBD2	TRBV7-2	CASSLAGTSGRVETQYF	TGTGCCAGCAGCTTAGCCGGGACTAGCGGGAGAGTGGAGACCCAGTACTTC
few	TRBJ2-3	17	.	TRBV21-1	CASSKWFGRDYTDTQYF	TGTGCCAGCAGCAAATGGTTTGGCAGGGATTACACAGATACGCAGTATTTT
.	TRBJ2-1	16	TRBD1	TRBV6-2/TRBV6-3	CASSGSGTGSVWEQFF	TGTGCCAGCAGTGGTTCCGGGACAGGGTCCGTCTGGGAGCAGTTCTTC
.	TRBJ2-1	17	TRBD2	TRBV2	CASRGGLAESSYNEQFF	TGTGCCAGCAGGGGAGGTCTAGCGGAAAGCTCCTACAATGAGCAGTTCTTC
few	TRBJ2-3	14	.	TRBV12-3/TRBV12-4	CASSPKSFTDTQYF	TGTGCCAGCAGCCCTAAGTCGTTCACAGATACGCAGTATTTT
many	TRBJ2-3	16	TRBD1	TRBV12-5	CASGWDRAVGTDTQYF	TGTGCTAGTGGGTGGGACAGGGCGGTGGGCACAGATACGCAGTATTTT
many	TRBJ2-7	16	TRBD1	TRBV6-2/TRBV6-3	CASSTKTRDRNYEQYF	TGTGCCAGCAGTACCAAAACCCGGGACAGGAACTACGAGCAGTACTTC
few	TRBJ1-6	17	.	TRBV11-2	CASSLISARAYNSPLHF	TGTGCCAGCAGCTTAATTTCGGCCAGGGCTTATAATTCACCCCTCCACTTT
few	TRBJ2-7	16	TRBD2	TRBV3-1	CASSALGGSLRYEQYF	TGTGCCAGCAGCGCCCTCGGGGGGAGTTTACGTTACGAGCAGTACTTC
few	TRBJ2-7	15	.	TRBV9	CASSVGHGWGYEQYF	TGTGCCAGCAGCGTCGGCCACGGTTGGGGCTACGAGCAGTACTTC
.	TRBJ1-5	13	.	TRBV27	CASPYMGNQPQHF	TGTGCCAGCCCTTATATGGGCAATCAGCCCCAGCATTTT
.	TRBJ2-7	11	.	TRBV30	CAWSTGHEQYF	TGTGCCTGGAGTACGGGGCACGAGCAGTACTTC
few	TRBJ2-3	16	.	TRBV9	CASSVGGSGRTDTQYF	TGTGCCAGCAGCGTAGGTGGGAGCGGTCGCACAGATACGCAGTATTTT
.	TRBJ2-3	15	TRBD2	TRBV29-1	CSVGTSGGITDTQYF	TGCAGCGTGGGGACTAGCGGGGGGATCACAGATACGCAGTATTTT
.	TRBJ2-7	16	TRBD2	TRBV7-2	CASSSYQRGGMHEQYF	TGTGCCAGCAGCTCCTATCAGCGGGGGGGCATGCATGAGCAGTACTTC
.	TRBJ1-6	14	.	TRBV6-1	CASRVGDNNSPLHF	TGTGCCAGCAGGGTAGGCGATAATAATTCACCCCTCCACTTT
.	TRBJ2-3	15	.	TRBV6-5	CASSPTSRGTDTQYF	TGTGCCAGCAGCCCAACCTCCCGGGGCACAGATACGCAGTATTTT
few	TRBJ2-5	15	.	TRBV18	CASSLIGRSQETQYF	TGTGCCAGCTCACTCATTGGACGGAGCCAAGAGACCCAGTACTTC
few	TRBJ2-1	15	.	TRBV5-4	CASSRGHQFNNEQFF	TGTGCCAGCAGCAGGGGACACCAGTTCAACAATGAGCAGTTCTTC
.	TRBJ2-7	13	.	TRBV6-2/TRBV6-3	CASSYGGSHEQYF	TGTGCCAGCAGTTACGGGGGTTCCCACGAGCAGTACTTC
few	TRBJ2-5	14	.	TRBV20-1	CSAPRDTRWETQYF	TGCAGTGCGCCTCGGGATACCCGTTGGGAGACCCAGTACTTC
many	TRBJ2-1	13	.	TRBV7-9	CASSLDGPNEQFF	TGTGCCAGCAGCTTAGACGGACCCAATGAGCAGTTCTTC
.	TRBJ2-7	17	.	TRBV28	CASSPPVLTEGRYEQYF	TGTGCCAGCAGCCCTCCTGTGCTGACGGAGGGGAGGTACGAGCAGTACTTC
few	TRBJ2-3	14	.	TRBV18	CASSPPLATDTQYF	TGTGCCAGCTCACCACCGCTAGCCACAGATACGCAGTATTTT